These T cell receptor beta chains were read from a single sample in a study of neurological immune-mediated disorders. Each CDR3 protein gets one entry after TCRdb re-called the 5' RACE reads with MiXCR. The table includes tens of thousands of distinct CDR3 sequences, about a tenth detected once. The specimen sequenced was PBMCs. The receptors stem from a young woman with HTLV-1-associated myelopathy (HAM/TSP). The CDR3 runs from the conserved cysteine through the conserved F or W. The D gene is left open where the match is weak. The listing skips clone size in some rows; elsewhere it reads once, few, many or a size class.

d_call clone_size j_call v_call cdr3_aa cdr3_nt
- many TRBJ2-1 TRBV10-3 CATDDYNEQFF TGTGCCACGGATGACTACAATGAGCAGTTCTTC
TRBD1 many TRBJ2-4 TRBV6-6 CASSGTGGVWDIQYF TGTGCCAGCAGTGGGACAGGGGGAGTTTGGGACATTCAGTACTTC
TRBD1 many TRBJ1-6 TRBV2 CASVLDRAYNSPLHF TGTGCCAGCGTCCTGGACAGGGCATATAATTCACCCCTCCACTTT
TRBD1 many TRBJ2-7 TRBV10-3 CATTGTGTPYEQYF TGTGCCACCACCGGGACAGGGACTCCCTACGAGCAGTACTTC
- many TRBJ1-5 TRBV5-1 CASSLSGLNQPQHF TGCGCCAGCAGCTTGTCTGGTTTGAATCAGCCCCAGCATTTT
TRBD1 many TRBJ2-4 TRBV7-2 CASSPRQGRNIQYF TGTGCCAGCAGCCCCCGACAGGGAAGAAACATTCAGTACTTC
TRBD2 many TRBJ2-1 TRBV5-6 CASSFLAGGPYNEQFF TGTGCCAGCAGCTTTTTAGCGGGGGGGCCTTACAATGAGCAGTTCTTC
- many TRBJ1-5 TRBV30 CAWSVTGIIGNQPQHF TGTGCCTGGAGTGTAACAGGGATAATCGGAAATCAGCCCCAGCATTTT
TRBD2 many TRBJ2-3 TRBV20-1 CSAGATSAAQYF TGCAGTGCTGGGGCGACTAGCGCGGCGCAGTATTTT
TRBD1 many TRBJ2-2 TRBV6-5 CASSRRQGAFTGELFF TGTGCCAGCAGTCGCCGACAGGGGGCTTTCACCGGGGAGCTGTTTTTT
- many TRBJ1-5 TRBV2 CASSEWAGGGQPQHF TGTGCCAGCAGTGAATGGGCAGGCGGAGGCCAGCCCCAGCATTTT
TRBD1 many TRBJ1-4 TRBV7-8 CASSHHRDRDEKLFF TGTGCCAGCAGCCATCACCGGGACAGAGATGAAAAACTGTTTTTT
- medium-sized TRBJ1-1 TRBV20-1 CSARPSNTEAFF TGCAGTGCTAGGCCCAGTAATACTGAAGCTTTCTTT
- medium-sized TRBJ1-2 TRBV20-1 CSADTGIVSYGYTF TGCAGTGCGGATACGGGCATCGTTAGCTATGGCTACACCTTC
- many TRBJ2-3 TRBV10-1 CASSDRGPTDTQYF TGCGCCAGCAGTGACAGGGGACCCACAGATACGCAGTATTTT
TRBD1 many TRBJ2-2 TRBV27 CASMTGEAGELFF TGTGCCAGCATGACAGGGGAGGCCGGGGAGCTGTTTTTT
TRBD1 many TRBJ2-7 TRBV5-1 CASSLGQGSSNYEQYF TGCGCCAGCAGCCTTGGACAGGGGAGTTCTAACTACGAGCAGTACTTC
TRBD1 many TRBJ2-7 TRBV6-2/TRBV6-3 CASSTQVGQGREQYF TGTGCCAGCAGTACCCAGGTGGGACAGGGAAGAGAGCAGTACTTC
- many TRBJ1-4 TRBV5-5 CASSFPGGRGEKLFF TGTGCCAGCAGCTTCCCCGGCGGCCGTGGGGAAAAACTGTTTTTT
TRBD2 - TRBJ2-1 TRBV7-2 CASIQSTSGRGSYNEQFF TGTGCCAGTATTCAAAGTACTAGCGGGCGAGGCTCCTACAATGAGCAGTTCTTC
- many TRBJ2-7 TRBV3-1 CASSHLTSYEQYF TGTGCCAGCAGCCACTTGACCTCCTACGAGCAGTACTTC
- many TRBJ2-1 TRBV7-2 CASSLIRGMSYNEQFF TGTGCCAGCAGCTTAATCCGGGGAATGTCCTACAATGAGCAGTTCTTC
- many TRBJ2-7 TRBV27 CASSSGQTYEQYF TGTGCCAGCAGTTCCGGACAGACCTACGAGCAGTACTTC
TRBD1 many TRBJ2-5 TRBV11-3 CASSRTGTGSETQYF TGTGCCAGCAGCCGTACCGGGACAGGGAGCGAGACCCAGTACTTC
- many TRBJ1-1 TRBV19 CASSIVVWPGDTNTEAFF TGTGCCAGTAGTATTGTAGTTTGGCCTGGGGATACGAACACTGAAGCTTTCTTT
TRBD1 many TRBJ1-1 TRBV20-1 CSARGDRGYGEAFF TGCAGTGCTAGGGGGGACAGGGGGTACGGTGAAGCTTTCTTT